These 10 T cell receptor beta chains originate from one sample sequenced in a study of preoperative IRX-2 immunotherapy in early breast cancer. Sequencing used immunoSEQ multiplex PCR; TCRdb keeps in-frame clones, though not all of them. The repertoire includes about 3,700 clones, 69% of them detected once, and about 12% sits in the top ten. Regarding treatment: preoperative locoregional IRX-2 cytokine immunotherapy. The source was tumor tissue, collected after IRX-2 immunotherapy. Receptor source: a human donor with breast cancer.

The table lists this clone with a few counts. The chain is built from TRBV6-8 and TRBJ1-5; possibly TRBD1 for D (6 bases). Germline CDR1 and CDR2: MNHGY and SAAAGT. The CDR3 has 17 residues. Between the trimmed V and J ends, which lost 5 bases and 0 bases, there was a span of 17 bases. The CDR3 loop reads CASSPLGGRYSNQPQHF. CDR3 nucleotides: TGTGCCAGCAGTCCCTTAGGGGGGCGTTATAGCAATCAGCCCCAGCATTTT.

The V gene is TRBV5-1, the J gene TRBJ2-2, with 11 positions matching TRBD2. The CDR3 has 16 residues. CDR1 SGHRS and CDR2 YFSETQ come from the germline V gene. J lost 6 bases, V lost 4 bases, and 8 bases had no gene match. This chain's CDR3 is CASSTSGRGVAGELFF. DNA of the CDR3: TGCGCCAGCAGCACTAGCGGGAGAGGGGTAGCCGGGGAGCTGTTTTTT.

This chain joins TRBV19 and TRBJ1-1; no firm D call. The CDR3 covers 11 residues. Per germline, CDR1 LNHDA and CDR2 SQIVND (reference sequence). V dropped 5 bases and J dropped 10 bases, with 11 bases sitting between them. The CDR3 protein is CASSQGNRAFF. CDR3 DNA: TGTGCCAGTAGTCAAGGCAATCGAGCTTTCTTT.

This clone was counted a few times. The rearrangement uses TRBV15 and TRBJ2-7, with TRBD1 matching 7 bases. The J segment lost 3 bases and the V segment lost 3 bases, leaving 5 bases of the junction unmatched. This CDR3 has 14 residues. Germline CDR1 LNHNV, CDR2 YYDKDF (reference sequence). This chain's CDR3 is CATSRPGTVYEQYF. The DNA of the CDR3 is TGTGCCACCAGCAGGCCCGGGACAGTCTACGAGCAGTACTTC. The variable domain in full, completed from reference TRBV15 and TRBJ2-7, reads DAMVIQNPRYQVTQFGKPVTLSCSQTLNHNVMYWYQQKSSQAPKLLFHYYDKDFNNEADTPDNFQSRRPNTSFCFLDIRSPGLGDTAMYLCATSRPGTVYEQYFGPGTRLTVT.

This clone was found a few times. This chain joins TRBV19 and TRBJ1-5; D remains ambiguous. Germline V lookup: CDR1 LNHDA, CDR2 SQIVND (reference sequence). The CDR3 consists of 15 residues. The V gene lost 2 bases and the J gene lost 4 bases, with 12 bases spanning the gap. The DNA for the CDR3 is TGTGCCAGTAGTATAATGGGCTCGAGGAATCAGCCCCAGCATTTT. This translates into CASSIMGSRNQPQHF.

This clone came up a few times. Relative to the germline gene, one junction end is altered; a read error may explain this. This chain links TRBV7-7 with TRBJ2-1; 11 bases line up with TRBD1. CDR3 length: 14 residues. The germline V gene encodes CDR1 SSHAT and CDR2 FNYEAQ (reference sequence). Here the CDR3 DNA reads TGTGCTAGCAGCCCGGGACAGGGGGTGTATGAGCAGTTCTTC. Protein product: CASSPGQGVYEQFF.

This clone showed up just a few times. The chain carries TRBV11-3 and TRBJ1-4; 8 nucleotides line up with TRBD1. Germline lookup yields CDR1 SGHNT and CDR2 YENEEA. Trimming removed 7 bases from V and 7 bases from J; junction bases left unmatched: 11. This CDR3 region has 15 residues. DNA of the CDR3: TGTGCCAGCACCCAGTCCAGGGGGCGCGGTGAAAAACTGTTTTTT. It is translated as CASTQSRGRGEKLFF.

The CDR3 region has the DNA TGTGCCAGTAGTATAGAAGGTCTGAACACTGAAGCTTTCTTT. Translating gives CASSIEGLNTEAFF. J is TRBJ1-1 and V is TRBV19; D unresolved. V lost 0 bases, J lost 0 bases, and 5 bases lay in between. The germline gives CDR1 LNHDA, CDR2 SQIVND (reference sequence). The CDR3 sequence is 14 residues long.

This clone occurred a few times. The chain joins TRBV11-3 to TRBJ1-3; D not certain. The germline V and J ends were trimmed by 3 bases and 1 base, with 10 bases remaining between them. The V gene's germline CDR1 is SGHNT and CDR2 YENEEA. The CDR3 has 15 residues. CDR3 nucleotide sequence: TGTGCCAGCAGCTTTCATGGGCCTTCTGGAAACACCATATATTTT. Amino acid sequence: CASSFHGPSGNTIYF.

The CDR3 spells CASSFWGDAKGYTF. The DNA of the CDR3 is TGTGCCAGCAGTTTTTGGGGGGATGCAAAAGGCTACACCTTC. The V gene is TRBV6-8, the J gene TRBJ1-2; weak D call: TRBD1 (5 bases). CDR1 is MNHGY and CDR2 is SAAAGT in the germline V gene. This CDR3 has 14 amino acids. V lost 4 bases and J lost 8, with 17 bases in between.